Included here is one TCR beta chain sequence, with context. Its antigen remains unknown. These data are taken from a study of monozygotic twins with inflammatory bowel disease. The study, taken as a whole, reports: Backing was not found for a single strong signal or clonotype associated with IBD.

The TCR libraries each used total RNA (around 3,800 ng per library). TCRdb reworked the 5' RACE reads into one entry per CDR3 protein, no DNA. In total, the table holds around 380,000 distinct CDR3 sequences. Per germline, CDR1 LNHNV and CDR2 YYDKDF (reference sequence). This CDR3 contains 14 residues. The receptor's source is a human donor with ulcerative colitis or Crohn's disease, or a healthy co-twin of an affected twin (not recorded which). This chain links TRBV15 with TRBJ1-1; as DNA is missing, the TRBD1 call by TCRdb cannot be tested. The sequenced sample was blood. The CDR3 spells CATSRGAANTEAFF.